This T cell receptor (beta chain) was profiled in a study of CD4 and CD8 cells across lung adenocarcinoma regions. V shed 5 bases, J shed 0 bases, and the junction held 12 bases outside the gene matches. Germline CDR1 reads MNHNS; CDR2 reads SASEGT. CDR3 length: 19 residues. Via MiXCR, TCRdb re-called the PCR reads, giving one row per CDR3 protein. The data hold 10,000 to 15,000 distinct CDR3 sequences, with roughly 43% observed a single time. By its share, this clonotype is medium-sized (0.01 to 0.1%). The sequence was obtained from a female donor with lung adenocarcinoma. The CD4 and CD8 labels of this study may be unreliable. The chain employs TRBV6-1 and TRBJ2-6; TRBD1 aligns across 8 bases. What was sequenced was CD8+ T cells from the margin of a lung tumor. The CDR3 here is CASSKTWTGLLSGANVLTF. The CDR3, as DNA: TGTGCCAGCAGTAAGACTTGGACAGGGTTGCTCTCTGGGGCCAACGTCCTGACTTTC.